The text below deals with one T cell receptor beta chain. Its target is unknown. The data belong to a study of tumor and adjacent non-tumor tissue in lung cancer. Study-wide results and caveats: Compared with tumor, normal lung showed significantly lower TCR diversity.

The template was RNA from unsorted bulk tissue. Donors were chemotherapy-naive, newly diagnosed lung cancer surgical patients in China, August–late 2014. A modified ARM-PCR protocol with three rounds of nested PCR amplified TCRbeta. One entry per CDR3 protein results from TCRdb running MiXCR on the multiplex PCR reads. The sample contains roughly 120,000 distinct CDR3 sequences, around 80% of which appear only once. This CDR3 spans 13 amino acids. V was pared by 8 bases and J by 13 bases, with 21 bases between. The V gene's germline CDR1 is SGHAT and CDR2 FQNNGV. The sample consisted of lung tumor tissue. This TCR was recovered from a woman aged 60-75 years with non-small cell lung cancer. The chain links TRBV11-2 to TRBJ1-5, with TRBD1 as a possible D gene (6 bases). In DNA form, the CDR3 reads TGTGCCAGCTCCCGGGACAAGGGTCAGCAACAGCATTTT. Amino acids: CASSRDKGQQQHF.